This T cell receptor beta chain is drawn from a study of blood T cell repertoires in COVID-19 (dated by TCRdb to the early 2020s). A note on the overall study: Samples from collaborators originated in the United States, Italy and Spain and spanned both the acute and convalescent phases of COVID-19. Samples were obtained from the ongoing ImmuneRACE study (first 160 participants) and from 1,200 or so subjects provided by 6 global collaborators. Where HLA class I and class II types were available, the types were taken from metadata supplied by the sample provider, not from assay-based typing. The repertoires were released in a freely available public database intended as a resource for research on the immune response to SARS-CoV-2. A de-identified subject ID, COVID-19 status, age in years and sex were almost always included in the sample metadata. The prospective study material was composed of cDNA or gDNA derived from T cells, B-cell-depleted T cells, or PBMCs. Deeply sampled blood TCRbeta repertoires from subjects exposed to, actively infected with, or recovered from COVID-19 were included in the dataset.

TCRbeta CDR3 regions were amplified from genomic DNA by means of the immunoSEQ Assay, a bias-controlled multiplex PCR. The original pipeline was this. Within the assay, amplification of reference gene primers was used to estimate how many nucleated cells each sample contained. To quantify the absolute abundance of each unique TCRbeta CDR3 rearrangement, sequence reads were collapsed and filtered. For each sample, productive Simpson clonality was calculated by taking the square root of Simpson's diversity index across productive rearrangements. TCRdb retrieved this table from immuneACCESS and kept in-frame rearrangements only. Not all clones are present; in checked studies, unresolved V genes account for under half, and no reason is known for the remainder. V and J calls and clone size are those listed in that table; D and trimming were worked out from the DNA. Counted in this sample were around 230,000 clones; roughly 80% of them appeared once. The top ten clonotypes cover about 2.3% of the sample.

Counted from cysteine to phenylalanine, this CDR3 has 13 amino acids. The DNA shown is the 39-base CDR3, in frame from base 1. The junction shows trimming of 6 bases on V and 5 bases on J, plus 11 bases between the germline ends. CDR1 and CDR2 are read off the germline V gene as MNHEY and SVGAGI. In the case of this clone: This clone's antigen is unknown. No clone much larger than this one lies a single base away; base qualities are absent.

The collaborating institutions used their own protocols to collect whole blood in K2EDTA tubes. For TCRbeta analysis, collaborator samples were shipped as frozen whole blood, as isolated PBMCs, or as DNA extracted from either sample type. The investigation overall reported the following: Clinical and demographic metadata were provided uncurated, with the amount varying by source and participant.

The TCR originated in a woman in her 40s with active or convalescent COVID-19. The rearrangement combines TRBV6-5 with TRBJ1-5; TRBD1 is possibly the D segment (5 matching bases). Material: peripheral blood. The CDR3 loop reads CASSPQGHQPQHF. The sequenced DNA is TGTGCCAGCAGCCCCCAGGGTCATCAGCCCCAGCATTTT.